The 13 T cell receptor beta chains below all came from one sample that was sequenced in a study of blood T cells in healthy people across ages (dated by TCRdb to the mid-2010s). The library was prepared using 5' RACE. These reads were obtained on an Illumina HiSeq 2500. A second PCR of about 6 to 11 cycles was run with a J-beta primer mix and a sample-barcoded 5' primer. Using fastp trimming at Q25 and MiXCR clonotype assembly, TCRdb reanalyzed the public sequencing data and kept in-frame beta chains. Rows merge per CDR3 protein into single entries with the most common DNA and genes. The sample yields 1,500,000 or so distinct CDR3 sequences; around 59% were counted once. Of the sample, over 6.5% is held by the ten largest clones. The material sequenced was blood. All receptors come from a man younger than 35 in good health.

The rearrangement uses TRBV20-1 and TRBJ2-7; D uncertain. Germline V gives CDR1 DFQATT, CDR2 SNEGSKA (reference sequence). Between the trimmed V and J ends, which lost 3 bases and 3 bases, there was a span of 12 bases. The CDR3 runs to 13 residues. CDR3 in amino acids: CSASGPNYYEQYF. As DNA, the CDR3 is TGCAGTGCTAGTGGGCCTAACTACTACGAGCAGTACTTC.

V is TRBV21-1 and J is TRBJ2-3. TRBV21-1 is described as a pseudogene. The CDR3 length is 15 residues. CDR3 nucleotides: TGTGCCAGCAGCAAAGCGCTCTTGATGGCAGATATGCAGTATTTT. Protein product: CASSKALLMADMQYF.

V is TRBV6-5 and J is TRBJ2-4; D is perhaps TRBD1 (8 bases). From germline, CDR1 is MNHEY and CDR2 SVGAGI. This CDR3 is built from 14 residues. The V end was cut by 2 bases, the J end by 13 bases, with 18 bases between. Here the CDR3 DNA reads TGTGCCAGCAGTTACGCAGGACAGGGAGGGGAGCAGTACTTC. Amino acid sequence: CASSYAGQGGEQYF.

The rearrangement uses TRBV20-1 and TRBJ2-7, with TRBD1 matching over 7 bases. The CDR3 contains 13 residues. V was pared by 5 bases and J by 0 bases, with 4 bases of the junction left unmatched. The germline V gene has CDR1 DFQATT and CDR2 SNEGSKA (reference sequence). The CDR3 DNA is TGCAGTGCTCCAGGGACAGTCTCCTACGAGCAGTACTTC. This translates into CSAPGTVSYEQYF.

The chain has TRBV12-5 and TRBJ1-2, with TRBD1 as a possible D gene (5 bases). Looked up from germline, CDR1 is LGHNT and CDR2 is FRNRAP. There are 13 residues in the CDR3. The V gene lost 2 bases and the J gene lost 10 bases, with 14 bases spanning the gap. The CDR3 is CASGLPGEGSYTF. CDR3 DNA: TGTGCTAGTGGTTTGCCGGGGGAGGGATCCTACACCTTC.

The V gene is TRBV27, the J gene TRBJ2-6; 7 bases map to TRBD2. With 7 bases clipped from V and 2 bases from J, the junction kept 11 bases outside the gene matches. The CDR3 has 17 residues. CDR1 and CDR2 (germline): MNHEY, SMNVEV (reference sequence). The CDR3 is CASNSLGRGTGANVLTF. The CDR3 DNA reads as TGTGCCAGCAATTCTCTTGGGAGGGGAACTGGGGCCAACGTCCTGACTTTC.

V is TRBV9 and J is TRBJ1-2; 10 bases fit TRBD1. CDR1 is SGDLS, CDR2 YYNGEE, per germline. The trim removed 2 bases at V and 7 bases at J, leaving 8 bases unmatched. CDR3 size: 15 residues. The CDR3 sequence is CASSVEFGQGGGYTF. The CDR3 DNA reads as TGTGCCAGCAGCGTTGAATTTGGACAGGGGGGTGGCTACACCTTC.

CDR3 DNA sequence: TGTGCCAGCAGCCCCTACTCCGGACTAGCGGGAGCCCACAATGAGCAGTTCTTC. It is translated as CASSPYSGLAGAHNEQFF. The V gene is TRBV7-9, the J gene TRBJ2-1; 13 nucleotides align to TRBD2. Trimming took 5 bases from V and 5 from J; bases not matched to a gene: 12. The CDR3 is made up of 18 amino acids. The germline gives CDR1 SEHNR, CDR2 FQNEAQ (reference sequence). The full variable domain, in which reference TRBV7-9 and TRBJ2-1 provide the parts outside the CDR3, is DTGVSQNPRHKITKRGQNVTFRCDPISEHNRLYWYRQTLGQGPEFLTYFQNEAQLEKSRLLSDRFSAERPKGSFSTLEIQRTEQGDSAMYLCASSPYSGLAGAHNEQFFGPGTRLTVL.

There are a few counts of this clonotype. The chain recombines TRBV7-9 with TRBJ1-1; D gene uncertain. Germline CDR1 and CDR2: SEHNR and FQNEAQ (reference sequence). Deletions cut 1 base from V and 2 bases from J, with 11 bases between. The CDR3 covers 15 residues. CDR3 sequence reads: CASSLGSTANTEAFF. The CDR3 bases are TGTGCCAGCAGCTTAGGTTCCACAGCAAACACTGAAGCTTTCTTT. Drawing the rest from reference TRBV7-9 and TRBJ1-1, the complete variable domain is DTGVSQNPRHKITKRGQNVTFRCDPISEHNRLYWYRQTLGQGPEFLTYFQNEAQLEKSRLLSDRFSAERPKGSFSTLEIQRTEQGDSAMYLCASSLGSTANTEAFFGQGTRLTVV.

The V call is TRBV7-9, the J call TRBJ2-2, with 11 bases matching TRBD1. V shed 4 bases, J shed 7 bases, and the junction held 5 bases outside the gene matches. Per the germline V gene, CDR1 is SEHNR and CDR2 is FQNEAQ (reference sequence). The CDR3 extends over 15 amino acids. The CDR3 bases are TGTGCCAGCAGCTGGACAGGGGGCGGCGGCGGGGAGCTGTTTTTT. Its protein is CASSWTGGGGGELFF.

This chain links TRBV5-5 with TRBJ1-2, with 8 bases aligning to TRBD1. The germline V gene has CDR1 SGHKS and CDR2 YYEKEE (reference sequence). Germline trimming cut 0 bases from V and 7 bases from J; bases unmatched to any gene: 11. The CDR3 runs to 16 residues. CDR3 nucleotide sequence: TGTGCCAGCAGCTTGGTGAGGACAGGGCCTGTGAGTGGCTACACCTTC. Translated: CASSLVRTGPVSGYTF.

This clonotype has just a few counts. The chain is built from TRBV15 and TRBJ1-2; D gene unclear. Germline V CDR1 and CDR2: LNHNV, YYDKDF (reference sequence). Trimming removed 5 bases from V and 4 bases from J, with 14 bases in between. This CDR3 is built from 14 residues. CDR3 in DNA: TGTGCCACCAGCCCTCTTAGCCACCTCTATGGCTACACCTTC. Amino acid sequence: CATSPLSHLYGYTF.

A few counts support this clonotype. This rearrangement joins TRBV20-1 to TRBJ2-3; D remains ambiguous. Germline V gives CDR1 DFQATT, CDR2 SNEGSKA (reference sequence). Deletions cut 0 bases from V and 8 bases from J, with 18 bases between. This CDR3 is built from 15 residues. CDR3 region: CSARDLVAPQATQYF. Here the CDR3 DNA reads TGCAGTGCTAGAGATCTTGTGGCCCCACAAGCTACGCAGTATTTT.